The subject of this entry is one T cell receptor beta chain. Its antigen is undetermined. The assay was immunoSEQ multiplex PCR, and TCRdb's table has in-frame clones only and misses some. The sample lists 7,500 to 8,000 clones, 70% to 90% occurring once. These data come from a study of chemoradiotherapy in HPV16-positive cancers. The wider study: Candidate HPV-specific T-cell clones and common TCR motifs came from functional assays in a couple of HPV16-positive patients.

Study-wide results and limits: Candidate HPV-specific clones and E7-related TCR motifs grew in tumor during treatment. Only two HPV16-positive patients supplied the functional HPV-specificity definition.

There are 19 residues in the CDR3. The ends lost 0 bases at V and 6 bases at J; junction bases unmatched: 10. CDR1 is SGHRS and CDR2 is YFSETQ in the germline V gene. Sample collection was performed from a patient who underwent chemoradiotherapy. The origin of this receptor is a human donor with HPV-associated anogenital cancer. V gene TRBV5-1 combines with J gene TRBJ2-3; 16 bases line up with TRBD2. CDR3 in DNA: TGCGCCAGCAGCTTGGTTGGGACTAGCGGGGGGGCCAGTCCTGATACGCAGTATTTT. Its protein is CASSLVGTSGGASPDTQYF. The whole variable domain, remainder taken from reference TRBV5-1 and TRBJ2-3, is KAGVTQTPRYLIKTRGQQVTLSCSPISGHRSVSWYQQTPGQGLQFLFEYFSETQRNKGNFPGRFSGRQFSNSRSEMNVSTLELGDSALYLCASSLVGTSGGASPDTQYFGPGTRLTVL.